Here is one T cell receptor beta chain with its context. The antigen remains undetermined. The entry originates in a study of T cells in Graves' hyperthyroidism and ophthalmopathy. Study summary: It was at initial diagnosis, before any treatment, that peripheral blood was collected. Study results and limitations: It was a median approximately 6 months before onset that the model predicted ophthalmopathy. Blood held most thyroid clonotypes expanded above 0.001 frequency.

It was RNA transcripts that yielded the amplified TCR beta CDR3 regions. Initially, a first-round RT-PCR of the TCR CDR3 employed the HTBI primer set. Each CDR3 protein gets one entry after TCRdb re-called the multiplex PCR reads with MiXCR. The repertoire includes 700,000 or so distinct CDR3 sequences, about a sixth of them detected once, and 8.4% sits in the top ten. Diagnostic decisions used clinical symptoms, serum thyroxine and TRAb, thyroid ultrasound and orbital computed tomography. The source is a man younger than 35 with Graves' hyperthyroidism. Sequencing input: blood.

Here the CDR3 DNA reads TGTGCCAGCAGTTCCACAACAGGGGTGGATCAGCCCCAGCATTTT. Protein sequence: CASSSTTGVDQPQHF. The rearrangement joins TRBV6-1 to TRBJ1-5, with 7 bases that match TRBD1. The CDR3 has 15 amino acids. The V segment lost 5 bases and the J segment 5 bases; nucleotides outside the gene matches: 9. Germline loops: CDR1 MNHNS, CDR2 SASEGT.